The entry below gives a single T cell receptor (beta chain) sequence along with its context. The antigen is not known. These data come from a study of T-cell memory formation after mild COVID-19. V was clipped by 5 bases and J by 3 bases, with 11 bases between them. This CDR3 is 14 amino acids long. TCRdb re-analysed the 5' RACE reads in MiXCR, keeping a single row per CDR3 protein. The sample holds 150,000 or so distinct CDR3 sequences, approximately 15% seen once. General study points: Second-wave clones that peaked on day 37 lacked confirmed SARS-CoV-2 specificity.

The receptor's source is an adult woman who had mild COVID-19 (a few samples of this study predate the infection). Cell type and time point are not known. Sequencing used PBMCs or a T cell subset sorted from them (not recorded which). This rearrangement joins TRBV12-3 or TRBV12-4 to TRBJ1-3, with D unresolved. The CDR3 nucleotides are TGTGCCAGCAGTGAGATACCAGGTGGAAACACCATATATTTT. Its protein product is CASSEIPGGNTIYF.